This is a list of T cell receptor beta chains from one sample in a study of blood T cells in healthy people across ages. One entry per CDR3 protein results from TCRdb running MiXCR on the 5' RACE reads. The data hold around 900,000 distinct CDR3 sequences, with just over 50% observed a single time. The sequencing sample was made of blood. These receptors were taken from a woman aged 55-70 years in good health. Both conserved end residues are trimmed from each CDR3. Size is stated for part of the rows, as once, few or many counts, or as a class when the clone is expanded.

v_call clone_size cdr3_aa
TRBV25-1 . ASRGLAGDDNEQF
TRBV11-2 . ASSLRNSGYT
TRBV3-1 . ASSPQDRLSTEAF
TRBV20-1 . SASRTATNEKLF
TRBV7-2 once ASSPGAGNNEQF
TRBV15 few ATSRGDNQETQY
TRBV7-2 . ASSQGPYSNQPQH
TRBV7-8 . ASSFHREAYEQY
TRBV5-1 few ASSSTASGANVLT
TRBV4-1 . ASSQWESSYNEQF
TRBV12-3/TRBV12-4 few ASSYIPNTQY
TRBV20-1 . SARDPARGGTQY
TRBV7-2 . ASSLDPGFQPQH
TRBV28 few ASRPGTGGNNEQF
TRBV7-2 few ASSHKSGYEQY
TRBV7-3 . ASSLLRGTVNTEAF
TRBV2 . ASVRGPNQETQY
TRBV4-1 . ASSQPSPDEQF
TRBV11-3 once ASSLGPEINEQY
TRBV4-1 . ASSPTGEYNEQF
TRBV12-3/TRBV12-4 . ASSKWGESNQPQH
TRBV27 . ASSVDGRYEQY
TRBV12-3/TRBV12-4 once ASSLSGAKGYT
TRBV7-2 . ASSLIGGEETQY
TRBV6-1 . ASRFQGHQPQH
TRBV6-5 . ASSTGPGGRGYGYT
TRBV14 . ASSQDLYRDRGIEQY
TRBV20-1 . SATDREVGWAQY
TRBV20-1 . SATEAGASDEQY
TRBV6-5 . ASSYLEYGYT
TRBV4-1 . ASSYSGISYNEQF
TRBV7-2 few ASSLVIAVAGANVLT
TRBV2 . ASLSGGDGDIQY
TRBV20-1 . SAQTGWTYNEQF
TRBV29-1 few SVESSLQETQY
TRBV7-6 . ASSLLQGKNSPLH
TRBV18 few ASSPEPVREQPQH
TRBV20-1 few SARMDRGAYNEQF
TRBV3-1 few ASSQVGANWETQY
TRBV14 few ASSEGDWNYNEQF
TRBV4-1 few ASSLSEGTDTQY
TRBV28 . ASKTWVTAGRGDTQY
TRBV28 few ASSSAGTYNEQF